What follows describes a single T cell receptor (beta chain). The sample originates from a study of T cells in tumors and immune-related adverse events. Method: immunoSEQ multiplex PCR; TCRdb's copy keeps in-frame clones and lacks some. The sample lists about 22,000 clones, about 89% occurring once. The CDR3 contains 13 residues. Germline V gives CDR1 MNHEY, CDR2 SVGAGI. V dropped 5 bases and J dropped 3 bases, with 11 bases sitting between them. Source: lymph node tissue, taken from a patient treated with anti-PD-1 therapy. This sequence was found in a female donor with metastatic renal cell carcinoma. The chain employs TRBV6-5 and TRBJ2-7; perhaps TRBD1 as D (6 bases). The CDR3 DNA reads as TGTGCCAGCAGTAACCCAGGGGTCTACGAGCAGTACTTC. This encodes CASSNPGVYEQYF.